These 5 T cell receptor beta chains share one sample of origin, sequenced in a study of cytomegalovirus exposure and HLA in healthy donors. PCR employed 60 Vbeta and 13 Jbeta primers. TCRdb keeps only in-frame clones here, not all; method: immunoSEQ multiplex PCR. Seen here are around 98,000 clones, just under 80% observed once, and the top ten hold approximately 3.8%. Sequenced input: PBMCs. The receptors here all came from a woman aged 40 to 50 in good health and CMV-seronegative.

In regard to this clone: The identical CDR3 is also encoded by other nucleotide sequences in the sample. V usage is TRBV2 and J usage is TRBJ2-7; TRBD1 is a possible D gene (5 bases). V was pared by 5 bases and J by 3 bases, with 14 bases between. Germline lookup yields CDR1 SNHLY and CDR2 FYNNEI. CDR3 length: 14 residues. CDR3 loop: CASSLRLRDYEQYF. The DNA of the CDR3 is TGTGCCAGCAGTTTACGTCTCAGGGACTACGAGCAGTACTTC.

This chain connects TRBV15 to TRBJ2-5; TRBD1 agrees at 9 bases. After removal of 9 bases from V and 1 base from J, the junction contained 15 bases not matched to a gene. The CDR3 spans 17 residues. From germline, CDR1 is LNHNV and CDR2 YYDKDF (reference sequence). The CDR3 DNA reads as TGTGCCACGAGATTGGGATCTTCGACAGGGGGCCAAGAGACCCAGTACTTC. This codes for CATRLGSSTGGQETQYF.

The J gene is TRBJ2-1, the V gene TRBV4-1; D possibly corresponds to TRBD2 (7 bases). V gave up 2 bases and J gave up 3 bases, with 17 bases separating them. This CDR3 comprises 17 residues. Germline lookup yields CDR1 MGHRA and CDR2 YSYEKL. This CDR3 is CASSQQRSGGLYNEQFF. DNA for the CDR3: TGCGCCAGCAGCCAACAACGCTCGGGGGGCCTCTACAATGAGCAGTTCTTC.

The genes are TRBV7-3 and TRBJ1-6; 8 nucleotides agree with TRBD1. The germline V gene encodes CDR1 SGHTA and CDR2 FQGTGA. Losses at the gene ends were 5 bases for V and 7 bases for J; bases not matched to a gene: 4. CDR3 length equals 14 residues. Here the CDR3 DNA reads TGTGCCAGCAGCCTAAGGACAGGGAATTCACCCCTCCACTTT. Translating it yields CASSLRTGNSPLHF.

The chain has TRBV5-6 and TRBJ2-5, with D unclear. The J call is uncertain, as TRBJ2-7 better fits the DNA end. Germline-derived CDR1 and CDR2 are SGHDT and YYEEEE. This CDR3 comprises 13 residues. CDR3 protein: CASSAIQAHEQYF. The CDR3 DNA sequence: TGTGCCAGCAGCGCAATTCAGGCCCACGAGCAGTACTTC.